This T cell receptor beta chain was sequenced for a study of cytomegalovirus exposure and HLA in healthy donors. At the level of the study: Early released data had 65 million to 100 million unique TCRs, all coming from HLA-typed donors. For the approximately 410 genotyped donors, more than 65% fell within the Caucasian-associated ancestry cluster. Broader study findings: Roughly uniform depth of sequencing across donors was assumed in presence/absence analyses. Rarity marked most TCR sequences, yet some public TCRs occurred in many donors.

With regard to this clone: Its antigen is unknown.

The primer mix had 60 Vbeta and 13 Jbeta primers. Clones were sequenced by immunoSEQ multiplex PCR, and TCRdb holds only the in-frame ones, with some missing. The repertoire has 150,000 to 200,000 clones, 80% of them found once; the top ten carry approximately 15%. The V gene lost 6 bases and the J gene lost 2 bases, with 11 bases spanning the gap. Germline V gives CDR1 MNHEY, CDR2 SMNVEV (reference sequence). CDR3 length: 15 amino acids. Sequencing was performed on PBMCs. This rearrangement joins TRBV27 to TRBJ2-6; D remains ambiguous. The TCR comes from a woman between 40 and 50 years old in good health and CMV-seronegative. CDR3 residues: CASRPVTAGANVLTF. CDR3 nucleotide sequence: TGTGCCAGCAGGCCGGTCACAGCTGGGGCCAACGTCCTGACTTTC. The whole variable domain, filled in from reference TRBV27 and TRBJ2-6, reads EAQVTQNPRYLITVTGKKLTVTCSQNMNHEYMSWYRQDPGLGLRQIYYSMNVEVTDKGDVPEGYKVSRKEKRNFPLILESPSPNQTSLYFCASRPVTAGANVLTFGAGSRLTVL.